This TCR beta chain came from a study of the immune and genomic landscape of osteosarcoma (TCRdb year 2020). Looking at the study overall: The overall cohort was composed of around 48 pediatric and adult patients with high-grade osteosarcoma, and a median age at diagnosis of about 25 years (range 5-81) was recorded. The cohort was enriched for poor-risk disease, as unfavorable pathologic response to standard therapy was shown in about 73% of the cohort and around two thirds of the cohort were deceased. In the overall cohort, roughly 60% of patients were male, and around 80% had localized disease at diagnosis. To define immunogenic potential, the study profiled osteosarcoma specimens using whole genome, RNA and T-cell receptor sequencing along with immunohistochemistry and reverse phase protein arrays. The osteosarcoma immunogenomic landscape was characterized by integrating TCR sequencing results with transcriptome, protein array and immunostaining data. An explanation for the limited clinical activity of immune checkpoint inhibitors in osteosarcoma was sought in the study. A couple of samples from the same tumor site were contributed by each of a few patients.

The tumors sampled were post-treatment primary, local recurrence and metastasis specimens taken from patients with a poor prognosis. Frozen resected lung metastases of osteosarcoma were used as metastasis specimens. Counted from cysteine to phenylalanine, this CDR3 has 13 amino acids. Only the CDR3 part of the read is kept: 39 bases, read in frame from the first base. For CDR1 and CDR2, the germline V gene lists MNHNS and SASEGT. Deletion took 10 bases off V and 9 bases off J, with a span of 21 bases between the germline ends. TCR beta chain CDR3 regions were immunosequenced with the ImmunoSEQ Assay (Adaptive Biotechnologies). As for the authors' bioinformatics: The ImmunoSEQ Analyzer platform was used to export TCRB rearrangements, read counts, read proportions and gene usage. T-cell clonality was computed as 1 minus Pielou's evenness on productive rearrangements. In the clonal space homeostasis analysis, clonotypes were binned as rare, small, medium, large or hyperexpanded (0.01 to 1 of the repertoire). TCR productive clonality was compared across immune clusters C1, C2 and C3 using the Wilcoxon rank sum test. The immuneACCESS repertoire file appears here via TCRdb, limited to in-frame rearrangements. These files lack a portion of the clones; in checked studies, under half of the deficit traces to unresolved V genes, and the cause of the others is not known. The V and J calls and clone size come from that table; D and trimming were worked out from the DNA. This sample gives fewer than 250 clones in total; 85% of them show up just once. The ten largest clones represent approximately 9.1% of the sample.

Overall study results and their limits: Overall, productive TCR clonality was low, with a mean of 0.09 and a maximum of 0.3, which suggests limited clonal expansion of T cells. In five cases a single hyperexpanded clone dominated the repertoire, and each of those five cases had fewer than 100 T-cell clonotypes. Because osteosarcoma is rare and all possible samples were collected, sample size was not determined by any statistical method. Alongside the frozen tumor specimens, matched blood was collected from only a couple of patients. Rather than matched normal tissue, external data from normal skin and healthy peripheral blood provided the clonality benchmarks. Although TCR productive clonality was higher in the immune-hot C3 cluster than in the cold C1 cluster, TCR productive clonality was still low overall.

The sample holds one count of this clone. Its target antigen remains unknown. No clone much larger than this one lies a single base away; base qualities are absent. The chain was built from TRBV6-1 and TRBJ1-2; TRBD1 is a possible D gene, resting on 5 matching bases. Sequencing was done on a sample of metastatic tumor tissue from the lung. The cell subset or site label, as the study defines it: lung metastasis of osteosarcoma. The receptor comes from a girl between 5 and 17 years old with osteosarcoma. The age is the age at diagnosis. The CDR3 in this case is CAISTGEVNSYTF. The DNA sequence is TGTGCCATCTCGACGGGGGAGGTCAACAGCTACACCTTC.